This T cell receptor beta chain appears in the sequencing data of a study of cytotoxic CD8 clonotypes in ibrutinib-treated CLL. Looking at the study overall: Investigators reported 25 or so partial and 2 complete responses; after median approximately 74 months, roughly 14 patients remained remitted and around twelve progressed. There were, on average, about 240,000 productive templates and 80,000 to 100,000 productive rearrangements per sample.

The authors obtained about 1.9 micrograms of genomic DNA from cryopreserved PBMCs for TCR beta libraries. This table comes from immunoSEQ multiplex PCR, and its TCRdb copy is limited to in-frame clones, with some not included. Found here are roughly 29,000 clones, 76% of them singletons; the top ten hold less than 55%. The V and J ends lost 5 bases and 3 bases, in that order; junction bases with no gene match: 6. Germline CDR1 SEHNR, CDR2 FQNEAQ (reference sequence). The CDR3 runs to 15 residues. This TCR came from a human donor with chronic lymphocytic leukemia. Source: PBMCs, taken after 36 months of ibrutinib treatment. The chain has TRBV7-9 and TRBJ1-4; 7 nucleotides align to TRBD1. This CDR3 reads CASSPRQGANEKLFF. The CDR3 DNA follows: TGTGCCAGCAGCCCGCGACAGGGCGCTAATGAAAAACTGTTTTTT.